A single sample is the source of the 22 T cell receptor beta chains below, sequenced in a study of naive and memory T cell subsets. An equimolar mix of two oligonucleotides served as the beta constant-region primer for TRBC1 and TRBC2. TCRdb redid the calling of the UMI-ligation and nested PCR reads with MiXCR, one entry per CDR3 protein. The table includes around 31,000 distinct CDR3 sequences, about 10% detected once. Sequenced sample: effector memory CD4+ T cells from blood. Subset given: effector memory, CD45RA- CD27-. Receptors were obtained from a human donor in good health.

This clonotype was detected only a few times. The chain uses TRBV4-2 and TRBJ1-4, with a possible D match to TRBD1 (5 bases). Trimming stripped 2 bases from V and 5 bases from J, with 9 bases between. Looked up from germline, CDR1 is LGHNA and CDR2 is YNFKEQ. This CDR3 comprises 14 residues. The CDR3 here is CASSQQGSNEKLFF. The CDR3 DNA sequence: TGTGCCAGCAGCCAACAGGGTTCCAATGAAAAACTGTTTTTT.

J is TRBJ2-5 and V is TRBV5-5, with 13 bases matching TRBD2. CDR1 SGHKS and CDR2 YYEKEE come from the germline V gene (reference sequence). This CDR3 comprises 15 residues. The V and J ends lost 4 bases and 2 bases, in that order; junction bases with no gene match: 2. This chain's CDR3 is CASSLGLAGQETQYF. The CDR3 nucleotides read TGTGCCAGCAGCCTGGGACTAGCGGGACAAGAGACCCAGTACTTC.

The genes are TRBV20-1 and TRBJ2-5, with TRBD2 identical over 9 bases. The CDR3 is 16 amino acids. J lost 5 bases, V lost 1 base, and 11 bases had no gene match. Germline CDR1 is DFQATT and CDR2 is SNEGSKA (reference sequence). The DNA of the CDR3 is TGCAGTGCTAGAGTGGGCGGGAGGGCCGATTCGGAGACCCAGTACTTC. Translated, it gives CSARVGGRADSETQYF.

This clonotype was counted ten times or more. J is TRBJ2-5 and V is TRBV2; 8 bases are a match to TRBD1. The V segment lost 6 bases and the J segment 1 base; nucleotides outside the gene matches: 1. Germline V gene lookup returns CDR1 SNHLY and CDR2 FYNNEI. This CDR3 region has 13 residues. The DNA of the CDR3 is TGTGCCAGCAGAGACAGGGGCCAAGAGACCCAGTACTTC. It encodes CASRDRGQETQYF.

The chain links TRBV7-9 to TRBJ2-1, with TRBD2 as a possible D gene (6 bases). From germline, CDR1 is SEHNR and CDR2 FQNEAQ (reference sequence). This CDR3 is built from 11 residues. CDR3 DNA: TGTGCTGCGGGGTCCTACAATGAGCAGTTCTTC. Residues: CAAGSYNEQFF. Complete variable domain (other parts from reference TRBV7-9 and TRBJ2-1): DTGVSQNPRHKITKRGQNVTFRCDPISEHNRLYWYRQTLGQGPEFLTYFQNEAQLEKSRLLSDRFSAERPKGSFSTLEIQRTEQGDSAMYLCAAGSYNEQFFGPGTRLTVL.

The chain joins TRBV5-1 to TRBJ1-3; D ambiguous. From germline, CDR1 is SGHRS and CDR2 YFSETQ. The CDR3 loop spans 14 amino acids. The V gene lost 0 bases and the J gene lost 2 bases, with 6 bases spanning the gap. CDR3 in DNA: TGCGCCAGCAGCTTGGGGGCTACTGGAAACACCATATATTTT. Its protein product is CASSLGATGNTIYF.

This clonotype was counted only a few times. V and J are TRBV6-2 or TRBV6-3 and TRBJ1-1, with 8 positions matching TRBD1. CDR1 and CDR2 from the germline V gene are MNHEY and SVGEGT. V shed 7 bases and J 5 bases; nucleotides not matched to a gene: 6. The CDR3 extends over 13 amino acids. Here the CDR3 reads CASKIQGGTEAFF. The CDR3 region has the DNA TGTGCCAGCAAAATACAGGGGGGGACTGAAGCTTTCTTT.

The V gene is TRBV12-3 or TRBV12-4, the J gene TRBJ1-5; unclear D gene. CDR3 length: 14 amino acids. With 6 bases removed from V and 6 bases from J, the gap between germline ends came to 15 bases. The DNA of the CDR3 is TGTGCCAGCAGCCTGGAGGGTTTTAGTCAGCCCCAGCATTTT. Its protein is CASSLEGFSQPQHF.

The rearrangement joins TRBV5-5 to TRBJ1-5, with TRBD1 as a possible D gene (5 bases). CDR3 length equals 16 residues. Germline values: CDR1 SGHKS, CDR2 YYEKEE (reference sequence). Trimming shortened V by 4 bases and J by 0 bases, and 14 bases separated the two germline ends. The CDR3 nucleotides read TGTGCCAGCAGCGGCGGGGGAACTTATAGCAATCAGCCCCAGCATTTT. Amino acid sequence: CASSGGGTYSNQPQHF.

At least ten counts were recorded for this clonotype. The V call is TRBV24-1, the J call TRBJ2-2; 10 positions match TRBD2. The CDR3 covers 17 residues. Germline V gene lookup returns CDR1 KGHDR and CDR2 SFDVKD. The V and J ends lost 3 bases and 4 bases, in that order; junction bases with no gene match: 7. The CDR3 loop is CATSDRTSGRATGELFF. The CDR3 DNA reads TGTGCCACCAGTGATCGCACGAGCGGGAGGGCCACCGGGGAGCTGTTTTTT.

The sample holds many counts of this clonotype. The chain has TRBV20-1 and TRBJ1-6; a possible D gene is TRBD1 (6 bases). V lost 7 bases to trimming and J lost 9 bases, with 13 bases between them. CDR1 DFQATT and CDR2 SNEGSKA come from the germline V gene (reference sequence). The CDR3 extends over 12 amino acids. CDR3 sequence: CSVRPGASPLHF. The CDR3 region has the DNA TGCAGTGTTCGACCAGGGGCTTCACCCCTCCACTTT.

This clonotype was picked up a small number of times. The chain combines TRBV30 with TRBJ1-5, with TRBD1 matching over 7 bases. The CDR3 is 14 amino acids. J lost 2 bases, V lost 4 bases, and 5 bases had no gene match. Germline V gives CDR1 GTSNPN, CDR2 SVGIG (reference sequence). CDR3 in DNA: TGTGCCTGGACTGGACAGGTGGGCAATCAGCCCCAGCATTTT. Translated: CAWTGQVGNQPQHF.

The table lists this clonotype with many counts. V is TRBV20-1 and J is TRBJ1-6; no clear D gene. Germline CDR1 and CDR2: DFQATT and SNEGSKA (reference sequence). The germline V and J ends were trimmed by 3 bases and 7 bases, with 16 bases remaining between them. The CDR3 contains 15 residues. CDR3 sequence (DNA): TGCAGTGCTAGTTTATTGGCTCAGAGAAATTCACCCCTCCACTTT. Amino acid sequence: CSASLLAQRNSPLHF.

The chain recombines TRBV20-1 with TRBJ1-1, with D possibly TRBD1 on 5 matching bases. V gave up 6 bases and J gave up 0 bases, with 14 bases separating them. CDR1 and CDR2 (germline): DFQATT, SNEGSKA (reference sequence). The CDR3 consists of 14 residues. The CDR3 loop is CSAPAGPMNTEAFF. The CDR3 DNA follows: TGCAGTGCGCCGGCGGGACCCATGAACACTGAAGCTTTCTTT.

The chain links TRBV18 to TRBJ2-3; D uncertain. The V and J ends lost 5 bases and 4 bases respectively, with 10 bases between them. Germline CDR1 is KGHSH and CDR2 is LQKENI. The length of the CDR3 is 13 residues. The CDR3 protein is CASSSGFADTQYF. CDR3 DNA sequence: TGTGCCAGCTCAAGTGGGTTCGCAGATACGCAGTATTTT. Variable domain in full (rest from reference TRBV18 and TRBJ2-3): NAGVMQNPRHLVRRRGQEARLRCSPMKGHSHVYWYRQLPEEGLKFMVYLQKENIIDESGMPKERFSAEFPKEGPSILRIQQVVRGDSAAYFCASSSGFADTQYFGPGTRLTVL.

The sample holds many counts of this clonotype. The rearrangement links TRBV7-2 to TRBJ2-2; D gene ambiguous. This CDR3 spans 14 amino acids. Between the trimmed V and J ends, which lost 3 bases and 4 bases, there was a span of 9 bases. The germline gives CDR1 SGHTA, CDR2 FQGNSA. This CDR3 reads CASSFRGVTGELFF. The CDR3, as DNA: TGTGCCAGCAGCTTCCGTGGTGTCACCGGGGAGCTGTTTTTT.

Ten or more counts support this clonotype. The chain links TRBV7-2 to TRBJ1-6; D may be TRBD1 (6 bases). Germline values: CDR1 SGHTA, CDR2 FQGNSA. V dropped 1 base and J dropped 14 bases, with 15 bases sitting between them. The CDR3 spans 14 residues. This chain's CDR3 is CASSLGLTGSTLHF. CDR3 bases: TGTGCCAGCAGCTTAGGGTTGACAGGATCGACCCTCCACTTT.

Ten or more counts support this clonotype. The chain is built from TRBV20-1 and TRBJ2-2, with unresolved D. V dropped 6 bases and J dropped 6 bases, with 11 bases sitting between them. The CDR3 consists of 12 residues. Germline V gene sequence: CDR1 DFQATT, CDR2 SNEGSKA (reference sequence). The CDR3 protein is CSARQFPGELFF. The CDR3 nucleotides read TGCAGTGCGAGGCAATTCCCCGGGGAGCTGTTTTTT.

This clonotype was found a few times. J is TRBJ1-2 and V is TRBV6-1; D not certain. CDR1 is MNHNS and CDR2 is SASEGT in the germline V gene. The V gene lost 3 bases and the J gene lost 8 bases, with 19 bases spanning the gap. This CDR3 comprises 15 residues. CDR3 region: CASSDRASVDWGYTF. Written as DNA, the CDR3 is TGTGCCAGCAGTGATCGGGCCTCCGTTGATTGGGGCTACACCTTC.

The chain combines TRBV7-2 with TRBJ2-7; D unresolved. The CDR3 is made up of 13 amino acids. V lost 1 base to trimming and J lost 5 bases, with 9 bases between them. The germline CDR1 and CDR2 sequences are SGHTA and FQGNSA. Here the CDR3 DNA reads TGTGCCAGCAGCTTAGGGGGTAGAAACGAGCAGTACTTC. This gives the protein CASSLGGRNEQYF.

The V gene is TRBV28, the J gene TRBJ2-7; 7 bases align to TRBD1. Germline lookup yields CDR1 MDHEN and CDR2 SYDVKM. V lost 2 bases, J lost 3 bases, and 7 bases stayed unmatched. The CDR3 contains 15 residues. The chain's CDR3 is CASSLTGDLNYEQYF. CDR3 bases: TGTGCCAGCAGTTTAACAGGGGACCTGAACTACGAGCAGTACTTC. The full variable domain, its missing parts supplied by reference TRBV28 and TRBJ2-7, is DVKVTQSSRYLVKRTGEKVFLECVQDMDHENMFWYRQDPGLGLRLIYFSYDVKMKEKGDIPEGYSVSREKKERFSLILESASTNQTSMYLCASSLTGDLNYEQYFGPGTRLTVT.

This clonotype was observed at least ten times. The chain has TRBV3-1 and TRBJ1-2, with a possible D match to TRBD1 (6 bases). The V gene lost 0 bases and the J gene lost 8 bases, with 16 bases spanning the gap. The CDR3 is 15 amino acids. Germline V gene sequence: CDR1 LGHDT, CDR2 YNNKEL (reference sequence). The CDR3 bases are TGTGCCAGCAGCCAAGAGAGTGGAGGGGGGATCGGCTACACCTTC. This gives the protein CASSQESGGGIGYTF.